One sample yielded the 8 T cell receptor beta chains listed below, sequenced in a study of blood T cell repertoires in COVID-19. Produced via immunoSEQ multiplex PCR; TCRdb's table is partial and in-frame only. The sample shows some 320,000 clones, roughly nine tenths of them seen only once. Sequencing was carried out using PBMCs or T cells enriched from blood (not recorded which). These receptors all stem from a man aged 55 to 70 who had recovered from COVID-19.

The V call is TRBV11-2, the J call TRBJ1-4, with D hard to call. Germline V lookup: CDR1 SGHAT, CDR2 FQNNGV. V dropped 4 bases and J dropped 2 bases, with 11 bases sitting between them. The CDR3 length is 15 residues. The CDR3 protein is CASSSTAGTNEKLFF. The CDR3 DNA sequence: TGTGCCAGCAGCTCTACAGCGGGCACTAATGAAAAACTGTTTTTT.

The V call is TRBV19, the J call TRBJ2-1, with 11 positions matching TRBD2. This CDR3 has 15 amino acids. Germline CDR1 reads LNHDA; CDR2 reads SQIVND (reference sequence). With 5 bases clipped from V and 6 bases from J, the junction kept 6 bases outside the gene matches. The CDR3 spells CASSAGTSGFNEQFF. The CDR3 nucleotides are TGTGCCAGTAGTGCCGGGACTAGCGGTTTCAATGAGCAGTTCTTC.

The CDR3 nucleotides are TGTGCCATCAGCAATAATTCACCCCTCCACTTT. It codes for CAISNNSPLHF. The chain links TRBV10-3 to TRBJ1-6, with D hard to call. Trimming pared 6 bases from V and 5 bases from J, leaving 2 bases between. The CDR3 loop spans 11 amino acids. Germline V lookup: CDR1 ENHRY, CDR2 SYGVKD.

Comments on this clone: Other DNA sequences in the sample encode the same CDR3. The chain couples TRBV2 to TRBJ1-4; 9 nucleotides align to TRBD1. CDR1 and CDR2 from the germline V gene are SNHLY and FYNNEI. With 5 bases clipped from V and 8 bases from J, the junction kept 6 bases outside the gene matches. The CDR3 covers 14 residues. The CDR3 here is CASSTDRGGEKLFF. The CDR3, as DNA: TGTGCCAGCAGTACCGACAGGGGGGGAGAAAAACTGTTTTTT.

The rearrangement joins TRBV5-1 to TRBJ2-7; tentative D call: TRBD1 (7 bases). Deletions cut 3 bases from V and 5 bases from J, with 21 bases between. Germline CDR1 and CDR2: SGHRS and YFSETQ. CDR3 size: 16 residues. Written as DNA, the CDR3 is TGCGCCAGCAGCTCCTTACCCCAGGGGGGAAGTGACGAGCAGTACTTC. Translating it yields CASSSLPQGGSDEQYF.

The CDR3 sequence: CASSYGQGVRTEAFF. CDR3 sequence (DNA): TGTGCCAGCAGCTACGGACAGGGGGTACGCACTGAAGCTTTCTTT. The genes are TRBV7-9 and TRBJ1-1, with 10 bases aligning to TRBD1. The V gene's germline CDR1 is SEHNR and CDR2 FQNEAQ (reference sequence). The J segment lost 4 bases and the V segment lost 4 bases, leaving 6 bases of the junction unmatched. This CDR3 region has 15 residues.

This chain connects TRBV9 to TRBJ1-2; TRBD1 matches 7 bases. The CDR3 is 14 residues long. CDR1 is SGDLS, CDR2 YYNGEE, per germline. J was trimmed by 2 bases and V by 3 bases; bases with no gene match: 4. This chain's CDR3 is CASSARGRNYGYTF. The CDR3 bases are TGTGCCAGCAGCGCCAGGGGGAGGAACTATGGCTACACCTTC.

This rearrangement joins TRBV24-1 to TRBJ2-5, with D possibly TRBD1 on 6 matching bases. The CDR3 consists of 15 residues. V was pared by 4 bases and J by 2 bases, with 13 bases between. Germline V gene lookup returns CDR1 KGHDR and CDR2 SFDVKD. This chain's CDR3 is CATSDPRTVQETQYF. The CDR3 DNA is TGTGCCACCAGTGACCCCAGGACAGTGCAAGAGACCCAGTACTTC.